This T cell receptor (beta chain) was obtained from a study of PD-1 blockade in classical Hodgkin lymphoma. All patients experienced relapse after autologous stem cell transplantation, and brentuximab vedotin exposure was variable. Germline assignment: CDR1 MNHEY and CDR2 SMNVEV (reference sequence). There are 13 residues in the CDR3. The V end was cut by 2 bases, the J end by 2 bases, with 5 bases between. TCRdb's table, derived via immunoSEQ multiplex PCR, lists solely in-frame clones and lacks some. The sample records 95,000 to 100,000 clones, approximately 90% being singletons. This clone was seen once. Its specificity is not known. General study findings and limits: Newly diagnosed and completely responding patients shared comparable baseline diversity.

This TCR was recovered from a human donor with classical Hodgkin lymphoma. The material was peripheral blood mononuclear cells (PBMCs), obtained before the second cycle of nivolumab. J is TRBJ2-3 and V is TRBV27; D is unclear. Here the CDR3 DNA reads TGTGCCAGCAGTTTAGTCTTCACAGATACGCAGTATTTT. Translation: CASSLVFTDTQYF.